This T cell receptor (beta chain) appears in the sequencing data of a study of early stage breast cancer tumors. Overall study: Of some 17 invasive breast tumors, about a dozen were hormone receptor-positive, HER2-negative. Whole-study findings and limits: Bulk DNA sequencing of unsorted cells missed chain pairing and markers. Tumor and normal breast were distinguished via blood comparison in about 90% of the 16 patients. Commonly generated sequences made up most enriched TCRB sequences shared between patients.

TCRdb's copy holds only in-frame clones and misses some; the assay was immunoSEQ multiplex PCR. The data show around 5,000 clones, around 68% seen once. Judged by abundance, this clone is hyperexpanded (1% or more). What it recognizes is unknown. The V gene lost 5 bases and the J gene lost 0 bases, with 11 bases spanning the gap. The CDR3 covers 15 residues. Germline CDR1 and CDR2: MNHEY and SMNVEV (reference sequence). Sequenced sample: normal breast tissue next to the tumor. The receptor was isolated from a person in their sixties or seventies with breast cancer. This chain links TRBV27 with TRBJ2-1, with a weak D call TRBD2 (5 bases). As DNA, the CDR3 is TGTGCCAGCAGTCCGAGCGGTTACTCCTACAATGAGCAGTTCTTC. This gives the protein CASSPSGYSYNEQFF.